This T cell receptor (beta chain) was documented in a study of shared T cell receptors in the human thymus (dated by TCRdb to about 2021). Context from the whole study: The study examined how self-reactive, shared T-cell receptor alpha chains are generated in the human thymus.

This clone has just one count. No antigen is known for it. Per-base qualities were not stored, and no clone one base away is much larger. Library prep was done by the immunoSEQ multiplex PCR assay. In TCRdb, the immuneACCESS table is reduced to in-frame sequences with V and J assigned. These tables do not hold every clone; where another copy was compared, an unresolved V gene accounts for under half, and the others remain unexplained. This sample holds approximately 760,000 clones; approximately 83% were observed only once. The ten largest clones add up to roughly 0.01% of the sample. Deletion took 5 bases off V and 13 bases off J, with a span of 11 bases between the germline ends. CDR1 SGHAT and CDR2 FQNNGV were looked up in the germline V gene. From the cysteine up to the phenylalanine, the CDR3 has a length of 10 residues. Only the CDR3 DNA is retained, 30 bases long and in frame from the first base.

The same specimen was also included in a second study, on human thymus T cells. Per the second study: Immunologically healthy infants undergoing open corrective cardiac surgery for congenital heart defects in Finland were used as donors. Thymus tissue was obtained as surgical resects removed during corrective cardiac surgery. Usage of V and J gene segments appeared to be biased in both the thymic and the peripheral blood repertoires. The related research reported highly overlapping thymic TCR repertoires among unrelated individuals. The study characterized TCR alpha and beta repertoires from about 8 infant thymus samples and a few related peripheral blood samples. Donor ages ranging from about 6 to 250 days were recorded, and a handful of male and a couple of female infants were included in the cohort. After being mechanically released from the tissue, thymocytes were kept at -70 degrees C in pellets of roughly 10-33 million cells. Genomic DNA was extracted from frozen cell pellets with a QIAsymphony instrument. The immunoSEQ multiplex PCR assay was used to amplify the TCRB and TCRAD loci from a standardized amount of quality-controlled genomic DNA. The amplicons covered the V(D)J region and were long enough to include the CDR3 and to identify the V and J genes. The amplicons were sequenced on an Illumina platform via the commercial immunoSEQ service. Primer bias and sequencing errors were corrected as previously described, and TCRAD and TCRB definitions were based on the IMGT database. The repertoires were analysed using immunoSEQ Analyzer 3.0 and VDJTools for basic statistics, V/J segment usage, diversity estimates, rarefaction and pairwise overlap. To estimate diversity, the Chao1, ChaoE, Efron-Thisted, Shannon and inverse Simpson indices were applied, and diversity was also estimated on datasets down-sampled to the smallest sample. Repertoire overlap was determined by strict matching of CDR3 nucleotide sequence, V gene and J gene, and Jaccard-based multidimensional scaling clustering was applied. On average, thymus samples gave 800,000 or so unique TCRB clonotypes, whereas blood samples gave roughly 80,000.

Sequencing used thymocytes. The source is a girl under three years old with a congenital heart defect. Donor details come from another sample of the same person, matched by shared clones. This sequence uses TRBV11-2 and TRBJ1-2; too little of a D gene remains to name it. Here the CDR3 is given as CASSEGSPTF. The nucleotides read TGTGCCAGCAGCGAGGGATCACCCACCTTC.